This T cell receptor (beta chain) was identified during a study of CD8 T cells in ankylosing spondylitis. Study results and caveats: Typical of ankylosing spondylitis blood, it appeared, was a TCR beta motif of eight highly homologous variants. Disease-linked clones, CD8+, were relatively rare in peripheral blood.

Library preparation for TCR beta used quantitative 5'-RACE with molecular barcodes. TCRdb reanalysed the 5' RACE reads using MiXCR and keeps one entry per CDR3 protein. The sample has around 100,000 distinct CDR3 sequences; approximately 25% are singletons. Note on this clonotype: Its target is unknown.

Germline V gene data show CDR1 as MGHDK and CDR2 as SYGVNS. V shed 5 bases and J 1 base; nucleotides not matched to a gene: 5. The CDR3 runs to 16 residues. The TCR comes from a male donor with ankylosing spondylitis. This chain connects TRBV25-1 to TRBJ2-2; 9 positions match TRBD2. Sequenced input: synovial fluid, either unsorted or a sorted T cell fraction (not recorded which). CDR3: CASSRLAELNTGELFF. CDR3 nucleotide sequence: TGTGCCAGCAGTAGACTAGCGGAGTTGAACACCGGGGAGCTGTTTTTT.